The T cell receptor (beta chain) described here comes from a study of long-term antiretroviral therapy in people with HIV. Study details: Collection dates of the earliest samples fall about a decade before the 2015 immediate-ART recommendation.

Worth noting for this clone: Its antigen is as yet unknown.

Samples were assayed with immunoSEQ v3.0 at survey level. This table comes from immunoSEQ multiplex PCR, and its TCRdb copy is limited to in-frame clones, with some not included. The sample has some 40,000 clones; 94% are singletons. Study-level findings and limits: ART-treated samples gained diversity yet remained below transplant donor controls.

The TCR comes from a man between 25 and 39 years old with HIV. Here the sequenced sample was unsorted PBMCs, taken 9 to 9.5 years after starting antiretroviral therapy.

In DNA form, the CDR3 reads TGTGCCAGCAGGTCCATGGGACAGGACGACTATGGCTACACCTTC. Its translation is CASRSMGQDDYGYTF. The chain couples TRBV5-4 to TRBJ1-2; 8 bases are a match to TRBD1. The V gene's germline CDR1 is SGHNT and CDR2 YYREEE (reference sequence). This CDR3 is 15 amino acids long. Trimming cost V 5 bases and J 3 bases; bases outside gene matches: 9.